These T cell receptor beta chains were read from a single sample in a study of T cells after yellow fever vaccination. TCRdb independently ran MiXCR on the 5' RACE reads; one entry per CDR3 protein. The sample yields a few hundred thousand distinct CDR3 sequences, around 3.9% seen once. The sequenced sample was PBMCs, obtained on the day of the yellow fever booster vaccination. These receptor sequences come from a young man who received the YFV17D yellow fever vaccine. CDR3s include the opening cysteine and the closing phenylalanine or tryptophan. Each record gives: V gene, CDR3 length, D gene, J gene, clone size, CDR3 DNA, CDR3 protein. D genes are given only for firm matches. Size is omitted from some rows. Given values are once, few, many or a class for expanded clones.

v_gene: TRBV5-6; len: 14; d_gene: TRBD2; j_gene: TRBJ2-2; abundance: many; CDR3nt: TGTGCCAGCAGTTCCGGGACTAGCGCCGGGGAGCTGTTTTTT; CDR3aa: CASSSGTSAGELFF
v_gene: TRBV7-9; len: 14; d_gene: NA; j_gene: TRBJ1-1; abundance: NA; CDR3nt: TGTGCCAGCAGCTTACAGGGTCCCCCCACTGAAGCTTTCTTT; CDR3aa: CASSLQGPPTEAFF
v_gene: TRBV7-2; len: 17; d_gene: TRBD1; j_gene: TRBJ2-3; abundance: NA; CDR3nt: TGTGCCAGCAGACGTAGCTTGGACTTCGACAGGGCGGATACGCAGTATTTT; CDR3aa: CASRRSLDFDRADTQYF
v_gene: TRBV7-3; len: 15; d_gene: TRBD1; j_gene: TRBJ2-5; abundance: many; CDR3nt: TGTGCCAGCAGTCCCCTCGGGACAGGGGGGGAGACCCAGTACTTC; CDR3aa: CASSPLGTGGETQYF
v_gene: TRBV5-1; len: 15; d_gene: NA; j_gene: TRBJ2-2; abundance: few; CDR3nt: TGCGCCAGCAGCTTCCAGGGCATTCACACCGGGGAGCTGTTTTTT; CDR3aa: CASSFQGIHTGELFF
v_gene: TRBV18; len: 15; d_gene: NA; j_gene: TRBJ1-2; abundance: NA; CDR3nt: TGTGCCAGCTCACCACCGTTCGGGACCGACTATGGCTACACCTTC; CDR3aa: CASSPPFGTDYGYTF
v_gene: TRBV12-3/TRBV12-4; len: 15; d_gene: TRBD1; j_gene: TRBJ1-6; abundance: many; CDR3nt: TGTGCCAGCAGTTTAACCGGGACAGGAATCACACCCCTCCACTTT; CDR3aa: CASSLTGTGITPLHF
v_gene: TRBV7-2; len: 16; d_gene: TRBD1; j_gene: TRBJ1-5; abundance: NA; CDR3nt: TGTGCCAGCAGCTTAGCCGGGACAGGGCTTGGTCAGCCCCAGCATTTT; CDR3aa: CASSLAGTGLGQPQHF
v_gene: TRBV5-1; len: 15; d_gene: NA; j_gene: TRBJ2-6; abundance: many; CDR3nt: TGCGCCAGCAGCCCCCAGGGTAATGGGGCCAACGTCCTGACTTTC; CDR3aa: CASSPQGNGANVLTF
v_gene: TRBV6-2/TRBV6-3; len: 17; d_gene: TRBD1; j_gene: TRBJ1-1; abundance: many; CDR3nt: TGTGCCAGCAGTTACCAGGGGGACAGGCCCATATTCACTGAAGCTTTCTTT; CDR3aa: CASSYQGDRPIFTEAFF
v_gene: TRBV7-2; len: 15; d_gene: TRBD1; j_gene: TRBJ1-2; abundance: many; CDR3nt: TGTGCCAGCAGCTTAGACCGGACAGGCGTCTATGGCTACACCTTC; CDR3aa: CASSLDRTGVYGYTF
v_gene: TRBV5-1; len: 16; d_gene: TRBD1; j_gene: TRBJ1-2; abundance: NA; CDR3nt: TGCGCCAGCAGCTTGGCCGCCGACAGGGATAACTATGGCTACACCTTC; CDR3aa: CASSLAADRDNYGYTF
v_gene: TRBV7-9; len: 15; d_gene: NA; j_gene: TRBJ2-5; abundance: many; CDR3nt: TGTGCCAGCAGCTCCCCGACCCGACCCGCAGAGACCCAGTACTTC; CDR3aa: CASSSPTRPAETQYF
v_gene: TRBV4-1; len: 16; d_gene: TRBD1; j_gene: TRBJ2-6; abundance: few; CDR3nt: TGCGCCAGCAGCCAAGGCTACAGGGGCGCCGCCAACGTCCTGACTTTC; CDR3aa: CASSQGYRGAANVLTF
v_gene: TRBV27; len: 14; d_gene: NA; j_gene: TRBJ2-1; abundance: NA; CDR3nt: TGTGCCAGCAGGCTGGTGAGCTCCTACAATGAGCAGTTCTTC; CDR3aa: CASRLVSSYNEQFF
v_gene: TRBV7-9; len: 15; d_gene: NA; j_gene: TRBJ2-7; abundance: few; CDR3nt: TGTGCCAGCAGCCCCACTCGGACGCCTCCGGACGAGCAGTACTTC; CDR3aa: CASSPTRTPPDEQYF